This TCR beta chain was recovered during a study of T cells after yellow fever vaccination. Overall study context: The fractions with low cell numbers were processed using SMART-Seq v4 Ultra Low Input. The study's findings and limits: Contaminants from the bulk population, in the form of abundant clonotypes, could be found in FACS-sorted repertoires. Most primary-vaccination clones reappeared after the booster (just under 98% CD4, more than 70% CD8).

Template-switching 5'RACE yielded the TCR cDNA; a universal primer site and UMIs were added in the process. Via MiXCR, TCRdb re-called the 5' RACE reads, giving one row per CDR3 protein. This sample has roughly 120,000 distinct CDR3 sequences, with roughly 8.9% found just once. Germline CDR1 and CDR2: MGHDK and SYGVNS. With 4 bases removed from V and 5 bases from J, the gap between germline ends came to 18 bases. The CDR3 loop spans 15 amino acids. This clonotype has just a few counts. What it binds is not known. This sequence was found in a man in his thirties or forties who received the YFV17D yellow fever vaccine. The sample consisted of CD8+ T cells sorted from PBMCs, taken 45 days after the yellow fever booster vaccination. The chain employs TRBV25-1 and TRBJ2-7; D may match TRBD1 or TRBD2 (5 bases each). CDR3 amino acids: CASSALPGPAHEQYF. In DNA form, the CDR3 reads TGTGCCAGCAGTGCTTTACCGGGACCAGCCCACGAGCAGTACTTC.